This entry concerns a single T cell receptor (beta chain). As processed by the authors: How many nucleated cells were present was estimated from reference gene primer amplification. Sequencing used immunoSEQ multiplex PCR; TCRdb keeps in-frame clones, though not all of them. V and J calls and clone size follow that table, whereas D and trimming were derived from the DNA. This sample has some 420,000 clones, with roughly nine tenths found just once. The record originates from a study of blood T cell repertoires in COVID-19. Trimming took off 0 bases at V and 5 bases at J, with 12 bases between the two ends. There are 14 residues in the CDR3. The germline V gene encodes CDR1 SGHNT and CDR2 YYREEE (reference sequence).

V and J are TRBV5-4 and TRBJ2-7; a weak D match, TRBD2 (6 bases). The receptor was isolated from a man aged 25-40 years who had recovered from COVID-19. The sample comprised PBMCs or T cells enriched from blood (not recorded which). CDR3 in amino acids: CASSLVGGTDEQYF. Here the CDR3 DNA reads TGTGCCAGCAGCTTGGTCGGCGGGACGGACGAGCAGTACTTC.